The rows below give T cell receptor beta chains drawn from one sample of a study of molecular identifiers for immune sequencing clone quantification. TCRdb used MiXCR to reprocess the PCR reads, holding one entry per CDR3 protein. The sample lists hundreds of thousands of distinct CDR3 sequences; around 25% were seen once. The sample consisted of naive CD8+ T cells from blood, with Jurkat cell RNA spiked in. All receptors derive from a human donor in good health. Some libraries in this study had Jurkat cell RNA spiked in. CDR3s leave out the opening cysteine and the closing phenylalanine or tryptophan. A row's size may be missing; if present it is once, few, many or a size class.

v_call clone_size cdr3_aa
TRBV27 few ASSDPMDSQETQY
TRBV30 - AYRQGSTEAF
TRBV11-2 - ASSLEASSNQPQH
TRBV13 - ASSFVGAGTDTQY
TRBV30 - ACSGTSGGSYNEQF
TRBV4-1 - ASSQGWGTSTDTQY
TRBV20-1 few SARGGSYEQY
TRBV4-1 few ASSQVAETDTQY
TRBV9 - ASSSWDRDTQY
TRBV27 - ASSSTPGHTEAF
TRBV6-1 - ASSENWGESKQPQH
TRBV5-1 - ASSAGRRSYEQY
TRBV20-1 - SARVRTGAYLNYGYT
TRBV14 many ASSPPAFNEQF
TRBV14 - VSSQDRLGGTDTQY
TRBV5-6 few ASSLGGGQYEQY
TRBV11-2 - ASSYQGEPYEQY
TRBV6-1 - ASSEGVLWDSLNQPQH
TRBV5-1 many ASSLEPGNSYEQY
TRBV19 few ASSSDTEGLGEQF
TRBV30 many AWSVLPPTIVGKNIQY
TRBV7-6 - ASSNTDRGYEQY
TRBV4-3 - ASSQDWGGSQPQH
TRBV4-3 - ASSQEEQSSYNSPLY
TRBV9 many ASSSPGLRYGYT
TRBV6-6 - ASSYFTGDNEQL
TRBV29-1 few SVERRNYNEQF
TRBV19 - ASKFGTDYSNQPQH
TRBV7-6 - ASSQDLNEKLF
TRBV6-4 few ASSDLAGDTLEEQF